A single sample gave rise to the 27 T cell receptor beta chains below, sequenced in a study of shared clonotypes between healthy human individuals. Naive CD8 populations comprised CD45RO-negative cells positively selected for CCR7, excluding terminally differentiated effector memory CD45RA+ cells. Here immunoSEQ multiplex PCR was the method, and the copy in TCRdb shows in-frame clones only, minus some. The sample contains some 2.1 million clones, around 95% of which appear only once. Material: naive CD8+ T cells from PBMCs. The origin of the receptors is a man aged 18 to 35 in good health. Some clones in this sample may be carry-over from other donors' samples.

The gene calls are TRBV27 and TRBJ2-7; 7 bases fit TRBD1. Germline CDR1 and CDR2: MNHEY and SMNVEV (reference sequence). There are 15 residues in the CDR3. Unmatched junction bases numbered 9, after V lost 4 bases and J lost 3 bases. In DNA form, the CDR3 reads TGTGCCAGCAGTTGGACGACAGGGTCCTTCTACGAGCAGTACTTC. Translating gives CASSWTTGSFYEQYF.

This chain connects TRBV28 to TRBJ2-1; tentatively, D is TRBD2 (6 bases). Germline values: CDR1 MDHEN, CDR2 SYDVKM. The ends were cut back, 3 bases at V and 9 bases at J, with 9 bases in the middle. The CDR3 is made up of 12 amino acids. The CDR3 sequence: CASSLPGSEQFF. The CDR3, as DNA: TGTGCCAGCAGTTTGCCCGGGAGTGAGCAGTTCTTC.

This clone has only one observation. V usage is TRBV14 and J usage is TRBJ2-2; D gene ambiguous. V lost 4 bases and J lost 8, with 20 bases in between. Germline V gene sequence: CDR1 SGHDN, CDR2 FVKESK. The length of the CDR3 is 16 residues. The CDR3 sequence is CASSPGQAQPWGELFF. The CDR3 nucleotides read TGTGCCAGCAGCCCGGGTCAGGCTCAACCATGGGGGGAGCTGTTTTTT. The full variable domain, in which reference TRBV14 and TRBJ2-2 provide the parts outside the CDR3, is EAGVTQFPSHSVIEKGQTVTLRCDPISGHDNLYWYRRVMGKEIKFLLHFVKESKQDESGMPNNRFLAERTGGTYSTLKVQPAELEDSGVYFCASSPGQAQPWGELFFGEGSRLTVL.

In the case of this clone: In the same sample, other DNA sequences code for this CDR3. Here the CDR3 reads CASSLSRTANTEAFF. The CDR3 nucleotides are TGTGCCAGCAGTTTATCGAGGACGGCGAACACTGAAGCTTTCTTT. This chain connects TRBV27 to TRBJ1-1; D gene unclear. V was pared by 0 bases and J by 1 base, with 9 bases between. Germline CDR1 reads MNHEY; CDR2 reads SMNVEV (reference sequence). This CDR3 region has 15 residues.

The genes are TRBV7-9 and TRBJ2-5; no clear D gene. The CDR3 sequence is 14 residues long. Germline V CDR1 and CDR2: SEHNR, FQNEAQ (reference sequence). Deletions cut 0 bases from V and 3 bases from J, with 8 bases between. The DNA for the CDR3 is TGTGCCAGCAGCTTAGCGGTTCCAGAAGAGACCCAGTACTTC. Its protein is CASSLAVPEETQYF.

This chain uses TRBV6-5 with TRBJ2-1; maybe TRBD2 (5 bases). This CDR3 comprises 14 residues. CDR1 and CDR2 (germline): MNHEY, SVGAGI. The V end was cut by 5 bases, the J end by 3 bases, with 11 bases between. CDR3 bases: TGTGCCAGCAGTACCCGAGGGAGCTACAATGAGCAGTTCTTC. The encoded protein is CASSTRGSYNEQFF.

This chain links TRBV28 with TRBJ2-1; tentatively, D is TRBD1 (6 bases). The CDR3 is 17 residues long. Trimming stripped 4 bases from V and 0 bases from J, with 16 bases between. Germline V lookup: CDR1 MDHEN, CDR2 SYDVKM. The CDR3 nucleotides read TGTGCCAGCAGTTCCTCGACAGGAATCCTCTCCTACAATGAGCAGTTCTTC. This translates into CASSSSTGILSYNEQFF.

The genes are TRBV5-1 and TRBJ1-5; D is unresolved. V lost 2 bases and J lost 0, with 9 bases in between. This CDR3 has 15 amino acids. In germline, CDR1 is SGHRS, CDR2 YFSETQ. CDR3 bases: TGCGCCAGCAGCTTTACCCGGTATAGCAATCAGCCCCAGCATTTT. Its translation: CASSFTRYSNQPQHF. The full variable domain, completed using reference TRBV5-1 and TRBJ1-5, is KAGVTQTPRYLIKTRGQQVTLSCSPISGHRSVSWYQQTPGQGLQFLFEYFSETQRNKGNFPGRFSGRQFSNSRSEMNVSTLELGDSALYLCASSFTRYSNQPQHFGDGTRLSIL.

The chain links TRBV27 to TRBJ1-1, with D unresolved. The CDR3 contains 14 residues. V was cut by 3 bases and J by 4 bases, with 12 bases left in between. Germline V gene data show CDR1 as MNHEY and CDR2 as SMNVEV (reference sequence). CDR3 DNA: TGTGCCAGCAGTTTTGGGGAAGGATCCACTGAAGCTTTCTTT. Protein sequence: CASSFGEGSTEAFF.

The chain combines TRBV15 with TRBJ2-5; 7 bases are shared with TRBD1. Germline V CDR1 and CDR2: LNHNV, YYDKDF (reference sequence). V gave up 0 bases and J gave up 5 bases; unmatched junction bases: 3. The CDR3 is made up of 14 amino acids. CDR3 loop: CATSRDRGMETQYF. The CDR3 DNA reads as TGTGCCACCAGCAGAGACAGGGGGATGGAGACCCAGTACTTC.

V usage is TRBV5-4 and J usage is TRBJ2-7; D might be TRBD1 (5 bases). This CDR3 is 16 amino acids long. Germline V gene sequence: CDR1 SGHNT, CDR2 YYREEE (reference sequence). V was trimmed by 1 base and J by 2 bases, leaving 16 bases between them. The CDR3 nucleotides read TGTGCCAGCAGCTTGCCTACCGAAGGGGCGCCCTACGAGCAGTACTTC. Its protein product is CASSLPTEGAPYEQYF.

This chain connects TRBV15 to TRBJ1-3; D is undetermined. The germline gives CDR1 LNHNV, CDR2 YYDKDF (reference sequence). V lost 2 bases and J lost 2, with 19 bases in between. The CDR3 sequence is 18 residues long. This CDR3 reads CATSRIPPTVGAGNTIYF. CDR3 in DNA: TGTGCCACCAGCAGAATTCCCCCAACAGTCGGAGCTGGAAACACCATATATTTT.

The chain is built from TRBV9 and TRBJ2-1; TRBD1 aligns across 9 bases. Germline V gives CDR1 SGDLS, CDR2 YYNGEE. V shed 0 bases, J shed 7 bases, and the junction held 5 bases outside the gene matches. The CDR3 is 15 amino acids. CDR3 protein: CASSVGQGGGNEQFF. The DNA of the CDR3 is TGTGCCAGCAGCGTAGGACAGGGGGGCGGGAATGAGCAGTTCTTC.

The V gene is TRBV7-9, the J gene TRBJ1-1; D remains unclear. Germline CDR1 and CDR2: SEHNR and FQNEAQ (reference sequence). The CDR3 extends over 14 amino acids. Trimming removed 5 bases from V and 2 bases from J, with 12 bases in between. The CDR3 sequence: CASSPIRSNTEAFF. For the CDR3, the DNA is TGTGCCAGCAGCCCAATCCGCAGTAACACTGAAGCTTTCTTT.

For the CDR3, the DNA is TGTGCCAGCAGCTTAAGACAGCATGTAAATGAGCAGTTCTTC. This encodes CASSLRQHVNEQFF. This chain uses TRBV13 with TRBJ2-1, with D maybe TRBD1 (5 bases). The CDR3 sequence is 14 residues long. The V gene lost 2 bases and the J gene lost 7 bases, with 12 bases spanning the gap. Looked up from germline, CDR1 is PRHDT and CDR2 is FYEKMQ (reference sequence). The whole variable domain, remainder taken from reference TRBV13 and TRBJ2-1, is AAGVIQSPRHLIKEKRETATLKCYPIPRHDTVYWYQQGPGQDPQFLISFYEKMQSDKGSIPDRFSAQQFSDYHSELNMSSLELGDSALYFCASSLRQHVNEQFFGPGTRLTVL.

The chain recombines TRBV4-2 with TRBJ2-1, with D perhaps TRBD2 (6 bases). Germline V CDR1 and CDR2: LGHNA, YNFKEQ. Trimming removed 0 bases at V and 3 bases at J, with 12 bases between. The CDR3 extends over 16 amino acids. The CDR3 spells CASSQDHPSVYNEQFF. For the CDR3, the DNA is TGTGCCAGCAGCCAAGATCATCCTAGCGTCTACAATGAGCAGTTCTTC.

V is TRBV27 and J is TRBJ2-7; 11 bases line up with TRBD2. The CDR3 totals 15 residues. Germline V CDR1 and CDR2: MNHEY, SMNVEV (reference sequence). The J segment lost 7 bases and the V segment lost 2 bases, leaving 7 bases of the junction unmatched. The DNA of the CDR3 is TGTGCCAGCAGTTTACTAGCGGGAGGCCTCTGGGAGCAGTACTTC. Protein sequence: CASSLLAGGLWEQYF.

The chain carries TRBV4-1 and TRBJ1-1; D gene uncertain. Germline lookup yields CDR1 MGHRA and CDR2 YSYEKL. The CDR3 runs to 13 residues. V was shortened by 3 bases and J by 0 bases, with 5 bases between the two germline ends. The CDR3 bases are TGCGCCAGCAGCCACGTCCTGAACACTGAAGCTTTCTTT. Amino acid sequence: CASSHVLNTEAFF.

A remark on this clone: This CDR3 is also generated by other DNA sequences in the sample. This chain connects TRBV7-9 to TRBJ2-1; D ambiguous. This CDR3 has 12 amino acids. The V end lost 1 base, the J end lost 9 bases, and 7 bases lay between the germline ends. Looked up from germline, CDR1 is SEHNR and CDR2 is FQNEAQ (reference sequence). Here the CDR3 DNA reads TGTGCCAGCAGCTTAGGTCTAAGTGAGCAGTTCTTC. Its protein product is CASSLGLSEQFF.

This clone was picked up one time. CDR3 loop: CASTSLAAGGSGANVLTF. The CDR3 DNA is TGTGCCAGCACGTCCCTAGCGGCCGGTGGCTCTGGGGCCAACGTCCTGACTTTC. The chain joins TRBV27 to TRBJ2-6; 7 nucleotides line up with TRBD2. The CDR3 consists of 18 residues. Germline V gene sequence: CDR1 MNHEY, CDR2 SMNVEV (reference sequence). V was pared by 7 bases and J by 0 bases, with 12 bases of the junction left unmatched.

Concerning this clone itself: The junction differs from germline at one of its ends, possibly a read error. J is TRBJ1-5 and V is TRBV2; possibly TRBD1 for D (5 bases). CDR1 and CDR2 from the germline V gene are SNHLY and FYNNEI. This CDR3 spans 15 amino acids. The CDR3 DNA sequence: TGTGCCAGCAGCGAAGGGGTAACTTACAATCAGCCCCAGCATTTT. This sequence encodes CASSEGVTYNQPQHF. The variable domain in full, with the rest retrieved from reference TRBV2 and TRBJ1-5, is EPEVTQTPSHQVTQMGQEVILRCVPISNHLYFYWYRQILGQKVEFLVSFYNNEISEKSEIFDDQFSVERPDGSNFTLKIRSTKLEDSAMYFCASSEGVTYNQPQHFGDGTRLSIL.

The rearrangement joins TRBV19 to TRBJ1-1; 8 bases align to TRBD1. After removal of 3 bases from V and 11 bases from J, the junction contained 11 bases not matched to a gene. Germline lookup yields CDR1 LNHDA and CDR2 SQIVND (reference sequence). The CDR3 spans 14 residues. The CDR3 nucleotides are TGTGCCAGTAGTATCTCCGGGGACAGGCAATGGGCTTTCTTT. This translates into CASSISGDRQWAFF.

The table lists this clone with a few counts. The chain joins TRBV4-3 to TRBJ1-4, with D maybe TRBD1 (5 bases). Germline assignment: CDR1 LGHNA and CDR2 YSLEER. This CDR3 is 14 amino acids long. Trimming cost V 1 base and J 7 bases, with 10 bases left between them. The CDR3 DNA is TGCGCCAGCAGCCAAGGGCAGGGAAGTGAAAAACTGTTTTTT. Protein sequence: CASSQGQGSEKLFF.

J is TRBJ1-1 and V is TRBV27; tentative D call: TRBD1 (6 bases). V shed 4 bases and J shed 1 base, with 10 bases lying between them. The CDR3 sequence is 14 residues long. Germline V gene lookup returns CDR1 MNHEY and CDR2 SMNVEV (reference sequence). CDR3 in DNA: TGTGCCAGCAGTTCGGACAGATGGAACACTGAAGCTTTCTTT. It yields the protein CASSSDRWNTEAFF.

The chain uses TRBV27 and TRBJ1-1; no clear D. V shed 5 bases and J shed 4 bases, with 14 bases lying between them. The CDR3 length is 14 residues. Germline loops: CDR1 MNHEY, CDR2 SMNVEV (reference sequence). The CDR3 nucleotides read TGTGCCAGCAGTCCGAGCCGGACGGGCACTGAAGCTTTCTTT. This gives the protein CASSPSRTGTEAFF.

This clone came up a few times. The V gene is TRBV19, the J gene TRBJ2-1, with D possibly being TRBD2 (5 bases). The CDR3 totals 14 residues. Germline values: CDR1 LNHDA, CDR2 SQIVND (reference sequence). The V gene lost 5 bases and the J gene lost 5 bases, with 13 bases spanning the gap. CDR3 amino acids: CASSWAGLHNEQFF. In DNA form, the CDR3 reads TGTGCCAGTAGTTGGGCAGGACTCCACAATGAGCAGTTCTTC.

The V and J genes are TRBV7-9 and TRBJ2-3; TRBD2 matches 7 bases. The germline V gene has CDR1 SEHNR and CDR2 FQNEAQ (reference sequence). The CDR3 is 15 amino acids. The ends lost 5 bases at V and 6 bases at J; junction bases unmatched: 11. CDR3 sequence reads: CASSPRTRGSDTQYF. CDR3 bases: TGTGCCAGCAGCCCGCGGACTAGAGGTTCCGATACGCAGTATTTT.